The entry that follows covers one TCR beta chain sequence. This entry comes from a study of blood T cell repertoires in COVID-19. V lost 3 bases and J lost 4, with 5 bases in between. CDR3 size: 11 residues. Germline assignment: CDR1 DFQATT and CDR2 SNEGSKA (reference sequence). The table came from immunoSEQ multiplex PCR; TCRdb's copy has only in-frame clones and leaves some out. The sample has about 500,000 clones, 85% to 90% seen once. The clonotype originates from a man younger than 30 with COVID-19, enrolled during active disease. The V gene is TRBV20-1, the J gene TRBJ2-3, with unresolved D. The specimen sequenced was peripheral blood. The CDR3 loop is CSASRADTQYF. DNA of the CDR3: TGCAGTGCTAGCCGGGCAGATACGCAGTATTTT.